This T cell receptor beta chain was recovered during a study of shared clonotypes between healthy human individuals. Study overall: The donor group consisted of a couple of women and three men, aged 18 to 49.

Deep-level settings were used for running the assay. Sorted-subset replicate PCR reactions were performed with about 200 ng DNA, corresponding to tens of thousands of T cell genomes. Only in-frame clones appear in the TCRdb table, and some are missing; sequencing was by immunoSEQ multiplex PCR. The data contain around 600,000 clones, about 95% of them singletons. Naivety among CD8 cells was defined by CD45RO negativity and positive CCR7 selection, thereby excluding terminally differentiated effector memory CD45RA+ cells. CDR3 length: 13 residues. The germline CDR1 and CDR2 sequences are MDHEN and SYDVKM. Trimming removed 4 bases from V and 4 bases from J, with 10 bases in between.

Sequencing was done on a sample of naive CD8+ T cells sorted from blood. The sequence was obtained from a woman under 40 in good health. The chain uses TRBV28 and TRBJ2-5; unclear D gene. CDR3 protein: CASSSLLGETQYF. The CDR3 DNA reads TGTGCCAGCAGTTCCCTGCTGGGAGAGACCCAGTACTTC.